Below are 23 T cell receptor beta chains sequenced from a single sample in a study of low-dose radiotherapy and immunotherapy resistance in tumors. Amplification, which lasted 20 to 25 PCR cycles, used a constant-region primer and V-primer adapter to amplify TCRs. MiXCR, run by TCRdb on the reads, gives a single entry per CDR3 protein. This sample has some 52,000 distinct CDR3 sequences, with approximately 35% found just once. Documented time point: after trial treatment. Treatment in this sample: LDRT plus nivolumab, ipilimumab, low-dose cyclophosphamide and aspirin (RACIN trial). The material sequenced was PBMCs, taken after low-dose radiotherapy plus immunotherapy. The receptors shown here come from a male donor with rectosigmoid adenocarcinoma.

This sequence joins TRBV5-1 and TRBJ1-1, with D possibly TRBD1 on 5 matching bases. The V gene's germline CDR1 is SGHRS and CDR2 YFSETQ. The CDR3 totals 14 residues. The V end lost 0 bases, the J end lost 3 bases, and 9 bases lay between the germline ends. CDR3 in amino acids: CASSLAGDYTEAFF. In nucleotides, the CDR3 is TGCGCCAGCAGCTTGGCGGGGGATTACACTGAAGCTTTCTTT.

This clonotype was seen only once. No conserved phenylalanine or tryptophan is present at the end of the CDR3, so a read error is the likely explanation. CDR3 loop: CASIRDNSHEQYY. CDR3 nucleotide sequence: TGTGCCAGCATCCGGGACAACTCCCACGAGCAGTACTAC. This sequence joins TRBV12-3 or TRBV12-4 and TRBJ2-7; D is possibly TRBD1 (6 bases). The CDR3 has 13 amino acids.

This clonotype was recorded at least ten times. The chain has TRBV28 and TRBJ2-7; D may be TRBD1 (6 bases). CDR1 is MDHEN and CDR2 is SYDVKM in the germline V gene. The germline V and J ends were trimmed by 5 bases and 3 bases, with 17 bases remaining between them. The CDR3 extends over 15 amino acids. The DNA for the CDR3 is TGTGCCAGCAGTCCCCCGGGACACCCGTTCTACGAGCAGTACTTC. Translated, it gives CASSPPGHPFYEQYF.

This clonotype was seen at least ten times. The rearrangement uses TRBV5-1 and TRBJ2-7; TRBD2 is a possible D gene (5 bases). The CDR3 length is 15 residues. V lost 1 base to trimming and J lost 4 bases, with 15 bases between them. The germline V gene encodes CDR1 SGHRS and CDR2 YFSETQ. The CDR3 coding sequence is TGCGCCAGCAGCTTGTCGGTGGGAGTGGTATACGAGCAGTACTTC. Protein: CASSLSVGVVYEQYF.

This clonotype was picked up many times. This chain uses TRBV28 with TRBJ2-3, with D possibly being TRBD1 or TRBD2 (6 bases each). Trimming took 6 bases from V and 2 from J, leaving 15 bases between them. The CDR3 is made up of 15 amino acids. The germline V gene has CDR1 MDHEN and CDR2 SYDVKM. DNA for the CDR3: TGTGCCAGCAGCAGCGGGCGGGGACACACAGATACGCAGTATTTT. Translated, it gives CASSSGRGHTDTQYF.

In this sample, this clonotype turned up a few times. The chain uses TRBV28 and TRBJ2-3; 9 bases line up with TRBD2. The V gene end was trimmed by 8 bases and the J gene end by 0 bases; junction bases not matched to a gene: 12. Germline V gene data show CDR1 as MDHEN and CDR2 as SYDVKM. This CDR3 has 17 residues. The CDR3 DNA reads as TGTGCCAGCCTAACTAGCGGGCGCCCGGGAAGCACAGATACGCAGTATTTT. This codes for CASLTSGRPGSTDTQYF.

This rearrangement joins TRBV6-1 to TRBJ2-7, with 8 bases lining up with TRBD2. The CDR3 is 13 amino acids. With V trimmed by 8 bases and J by 3 bases, 6 bases remained unmatched. Germline CDR1 is MNHNS and CDR2 is SASEGT. The CDR3 sequence is CASPGGSLYEQYF. The CDR3 nucleotides read TGTGCCAGCCCGGGGGGGAGTCTCTACGAGCAGTACTTC.

At least ten counts were recorded for this clonotype. CDR3 DNA: TGCGCCAGCAGTATTCGGGCCAACTACAATGAGCAGTTCTTC. It is translated as CASSIRANYNEQFF. This chain joins TRBV5-1 and TRBJ2-1, with D hard to call. V was cut by 5 bases and J by 3 bases, with 12 bases left in between. Germline loops: CDR1 SGHRS, CDR2 YFSETQ. The CDR3 totals 14 residues.

The gene calls are TRBV20-1 and TRBJ1-4, with D hard to call. In germline, CDR1 is DFQATT, CDR2 SNEGSKA (reference sequence). The CDR3 contains 15 residues. Trimming stripped 1 base from V and 5 bases from J, with 14 bases between. The DNA for the CDR3 is TGCAGTGCTAGAGTCCCTCTCCTAAGGAATGAAAAACTGTTTTTT. This codes for CSARVPLLRNEKLFF.

Written as DNA, the CDR3 is TGCGCCAGCAGCTTGACAGGACAGGGGTACAATGAGCAGTTCTTC. This sequence encodes CASSLTGQGYNEQFF. The gene calls are TRBV5-1 and TRBJ2-1, with 9 bases that match TRBD1. CDR3 size: 15 residues. Looked up from germline, CDR1 is SGHRS and CDR2 is YFSETQ. The trim removed 1 base at V and 4 bases at J, leaving 3 bases unmatched.

The chain recombines TRBV10-3 with TRBJ1-5; the D is unclear. The CDR3 contains 12 residues. Germline V gene sequence: CDR1 ENHRY, CDR2 SYGVKD. Trimming took 0 bases from V and 6 from J, leaving 3 bases between them. CDR3 nucleotide sequence: TGTGCCATCAGTGAGTCACTTCAGCCCCAGCATTTT. Protein sequence: CAISESLQPQHF.

This clonotype was picked up many times. The chain links TRBV20-1 to TRBJ2-3; 7 nucleotides agree with TRBD2. CDR1 and CDR2 (germline): DFQATT, SNEGSKA (reference sequence). The CDR3 is 15 residues long. The CDR3 sequence is CSALRPSGLGFTQYF. CDR3 sequence (DNA): TGCAGCGCCCTCCGCCCTAGCGGTCTTGGTTTTACGCAGTATTTT.

This clonotype was counted ten times or more. The chain joins TRBV6-2 or TRBV6-3 to TRBJ2-7; 7 bases are shared with TRBD2. V was clipped by 7 bases and J by 6 bases; unmatched bases: 12. CDR1 is MNHEY, CDR2 SVGEGT, per germline. CDR3 length: 14 residues. In DNA form, the CDR3 reads TGTGCCAGCATGGGACTATTAGCTTTTTCCGAGCAGTACTTC. Translation gives CASMGLLAFSEQYF.

This clonotype came up many times. The genes are TRBV7-3 and TRBJ2-7, with 8 positions matching TRBD2. Germline loops: CDR1 SGHTA, CDR2 FQGTGA. The CDR3 consists of 15 residues. V was pared by 5 bases and J by 0 bases, with 6 bases of the junction left unmatched. The CDR3 nucleotides are TGTGCCAGCAGCCTACTAGCGGAGAGCTCCTACGAGCAGTACTTC. This translates into CASSLLAESSYEQYF. Variable domain in full (rest from reference TRBV7-3 and TRBJ2-7): GAGVSQTPSNKVTEKGKYVELRCDPISGHTALYWYRQSLGQGPEFLIYFQGTGAADDSGLPNDRFFAVRPEGSVSTLKIQRTERGDSAVYLCASSLLAESSYEQYFGPGTRLTVT.

This clonotype was observed many times. The chain recombines TRBV6-1 with TRBJ2-7, with TRBD1 identical over 11 bases. The germline gives CDR1 MNHNS, CDR2 SASEGT. Unmatched junction bases numbered 4, after V lost 3 bases and J lost 0 bases. The CDR3 is 16 residues long. The CDR3: CASSDTGTGGSYEQYF. DNA for the CDR3: TGTGCCAGCAGTGACACCGGGACAGGGGGCTCCTACGAGCAGTACTTC.

This clonotype was observed many times. The rearrangement joins TRBV5-1 to TRBJ2-3; D unclear. The germline V gene has CDR1 SGHRS and CDR2 YFSETQ. This CDR3 is 15 amino acids long. Trimming took off 3 bases at V and 0 bases at J, with 11 bases between the two ends. CDR3 nucleotide sequence: TGCGCCAGCAGCTCCACCGAGAGAAGCACAGATACGCAGTATTTT. Its protein product is CASSSTERSTDTQYF.

The V and J genes are TRBV7-9 and TRBJ2-5, with 12 bases fitting TRBD2. This CDR3 has 16 amino acids. The J segment lost 2 bases and the V segment lost 3 bases, leaving 4 bases of the junction unmatched. Germline V gene lookup returns CDR1 SEHNR and CDR2 FQNEAQ (reference sequence). This CDR3 is CASSFTSGGTQETQYF. The CDR3 nucleotides read TGTGCCAGCAGCTTTACTAGCGGGGGGACTCAAGAGACCCAGTACTTC.

In this sample, this clonotype turned up once. This chain connects TRBV28 to TRBJ2-6; TRBD2 might be the D (6 bases). Germline V gene data show CDR1 as MDHEN and CDR2 as SYDVKM. The CDR3 length is 16 residues. Trimming left V 6 bases short and J 0 bases short, with 12 bases between. CDR3 nucleotide sequence: TGTGCCAGCAGGACTACTAGCCTCTCTGGGGCCAACGTCCTGACTTTC. Its protein is CASRTTSLSGANVLTF.

This clonotype was counted many times. The chain carries TRBV6-2 or TRBV6-3 and TRBJ2-7, with a tentative D call TRBD2 (6 bases). V was shortened by 6 bases and J by 6 bases, with 12 bases between the two germline ends. Per the germline V gene, CDR1 is MNHEY and CDR2 is SVGEGT. The CDR3 extends over 12 amino acids. The CDR3 bases are TGTGCCAGCAGGGCGGGACCCCTCGAGCAGTACTTC. It codes for CASRAGPLEQYF.

The V call is TRBV28, the J call TRBJ1-5, with no clear D. The CDR3 is made up of 15 amino acids. Per germline, CDR1 MDHEN and CDR2 SYDVKM. Deletions cut 7 bases from V and 0 bases from J, with 13 bases between. CDR3 in amino acids: CASTRVLYSNQPQHF. The DNA for the CDR3 is TGTGCCAGCACGAGGGTCCTTTATAGCAATCAGCCCCAGCATTTT.

Ten or more counts support this clonotype. This chain links TRBV6-2 or TRBV6-3 with TRBJ1-3; D remains ambiguous. The CDR3 sequence is 12 residues long. V dropped 4 bases and J dropped 7 bases, with 8 bases sitting between them. Germline V gene sequence: CDR1 MNHEY, CDR2 SVGEGT. This chain's CDR3 is CASSSGLNTIYF. The CDR3 nucleotides are TGTGCCAGCAGTTCCGGACTCAACACCATATATTTT.

The CDR3 region is CASGIRGDIQYF. DNA for the CDR3: TGTGCCAGCGGGATAAGGGGAGACATTCAGTACTTC. The chain joins TRBV2 to TRBJ2-4; tentatively, D is TRBD1 or TRBD2 (5 bases each). The CDR3 is made up of 12 amino acids. Germline CDR1 is SNHLY and CDR2 is FYNNEI. V was pared by 8 bases and J by 8 bases, with 13 bases between.

The chain links TRBV20-1 to TRBJ2-3, with TRBD2 identical over 8 bases. Germline V gene data show CDR1 as DFQATT and CDR2 as SNEGSKA (reference sequence). V was clipped by 1 base and J by 4 bases; unmatched bases: 7. This CDR3 spans 15 amino acids. CDR3 nucleotides: TGCAGTGCTAGAGGCGGGGGGAAGGGCCCAGATACGCAGTATTTT. It encodes CSARGGGKGPDTQYF.